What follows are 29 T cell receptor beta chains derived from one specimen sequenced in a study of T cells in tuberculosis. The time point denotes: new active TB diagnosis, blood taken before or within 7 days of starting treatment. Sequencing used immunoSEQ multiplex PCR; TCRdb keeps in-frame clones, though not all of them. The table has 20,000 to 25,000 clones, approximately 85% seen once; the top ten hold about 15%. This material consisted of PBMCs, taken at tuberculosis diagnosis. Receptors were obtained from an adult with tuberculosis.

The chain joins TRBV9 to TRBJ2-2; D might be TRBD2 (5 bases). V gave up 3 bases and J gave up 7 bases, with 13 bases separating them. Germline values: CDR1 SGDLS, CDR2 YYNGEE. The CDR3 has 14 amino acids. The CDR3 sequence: CASSGIPTSGELFF. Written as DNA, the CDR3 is TGTGCCAGCAGCGGAATACCCACTAGCGGGGAGCTGTTTTTT.

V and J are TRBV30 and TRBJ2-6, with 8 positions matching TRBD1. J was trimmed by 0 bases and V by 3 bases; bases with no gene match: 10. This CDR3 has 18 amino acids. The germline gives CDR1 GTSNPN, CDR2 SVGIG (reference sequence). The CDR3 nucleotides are TGTGCCTGGAGCAGCCAACAGGGGGAATACTCTGGGGCCAACGTCCTGACTTTC. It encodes CAWSSQQGEYSGANVLTF. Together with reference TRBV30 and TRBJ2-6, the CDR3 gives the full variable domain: SQTIHQWPATLVQPVGSPLSLECTVEGTSNPNLYWYRQAAGRGLQLLFYSVGIGQISSEVPQNLSASRPQDRQFILSSKKLLLSDSGFYLCAWSSQQGEYSGANVLTFGAGSRLTVL.

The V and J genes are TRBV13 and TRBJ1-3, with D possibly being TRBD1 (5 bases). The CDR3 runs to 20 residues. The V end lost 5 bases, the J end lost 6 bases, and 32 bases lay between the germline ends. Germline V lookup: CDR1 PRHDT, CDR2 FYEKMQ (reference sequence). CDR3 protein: CASSRGQVQGTTLWLNTIYF. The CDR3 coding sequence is TGTGCCAGCAGCCGAGGACAAGTCCAGGGCACTACACTCTGGTTAAACACCATATATTTT.

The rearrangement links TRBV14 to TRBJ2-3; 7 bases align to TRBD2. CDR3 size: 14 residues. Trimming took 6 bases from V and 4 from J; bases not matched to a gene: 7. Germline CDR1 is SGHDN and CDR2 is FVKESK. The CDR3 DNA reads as TGTGCCAGCAGAGGTACTAGCGCCGCAGATACGCAGTATTTT. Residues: CASRGTSAADTQYF.

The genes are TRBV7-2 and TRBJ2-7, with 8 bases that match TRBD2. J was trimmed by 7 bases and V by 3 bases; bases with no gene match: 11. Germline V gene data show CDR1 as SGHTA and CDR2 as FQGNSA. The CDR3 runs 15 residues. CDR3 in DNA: TGTGCCAGCAGCTTTGTCTCTAGCGGGCCCACGGAGCAGTACTTC. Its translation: CASSFVSSGPTEQYF.

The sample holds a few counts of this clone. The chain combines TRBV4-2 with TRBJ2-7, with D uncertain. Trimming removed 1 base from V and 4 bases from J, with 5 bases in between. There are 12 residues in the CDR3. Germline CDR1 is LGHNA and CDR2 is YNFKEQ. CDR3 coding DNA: TGTGCCAGCAGCCAAGGCCAGTACGAGCAGTACTTC. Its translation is CASSQGQYEQYF.

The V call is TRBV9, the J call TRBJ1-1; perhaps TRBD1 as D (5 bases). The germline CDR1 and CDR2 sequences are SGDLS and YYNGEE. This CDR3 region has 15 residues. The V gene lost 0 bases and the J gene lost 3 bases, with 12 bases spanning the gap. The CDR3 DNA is TGTGCCAGCAGCGTAGGGGCAGGGAGGTACACTGAAGCTTTCTTT. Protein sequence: CASSVGAGRYTEAFF.

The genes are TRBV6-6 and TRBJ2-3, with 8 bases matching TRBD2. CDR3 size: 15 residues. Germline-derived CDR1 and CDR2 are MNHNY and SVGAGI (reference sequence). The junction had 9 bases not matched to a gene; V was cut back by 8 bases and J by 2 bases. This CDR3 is CASFAGGLNTDTQYF. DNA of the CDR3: TGTGCCAGCTTTGCGGGGGGCTTAAACACAGATACGCAGTATTTT.

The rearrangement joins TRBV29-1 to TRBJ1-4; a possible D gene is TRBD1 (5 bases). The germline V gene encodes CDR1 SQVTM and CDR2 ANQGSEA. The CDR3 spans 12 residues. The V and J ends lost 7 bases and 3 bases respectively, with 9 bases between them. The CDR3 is CSASGSNEKLFF. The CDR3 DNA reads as TGCAGCGCATCAGGGTCTAATGAAAAACTGTTTTTT.

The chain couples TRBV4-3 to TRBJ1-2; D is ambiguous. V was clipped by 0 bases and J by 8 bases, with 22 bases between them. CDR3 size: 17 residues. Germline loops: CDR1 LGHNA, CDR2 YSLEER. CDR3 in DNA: TGCGCCAGCAGCCAAGATATGTCCCGAGCTCCCTTGAACGGCTACACCTTC. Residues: CASSQDMSRAPLNGYTF.

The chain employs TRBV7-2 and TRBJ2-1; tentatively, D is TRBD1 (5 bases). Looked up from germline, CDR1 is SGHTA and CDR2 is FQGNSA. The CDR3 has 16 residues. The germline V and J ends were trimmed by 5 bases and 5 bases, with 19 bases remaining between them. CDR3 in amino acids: CASSSFPRVEHNEQFF. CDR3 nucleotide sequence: TGTGCCAGCAGCAGCTTTCCCAGGGTAGAGCACAATGAGCAGTTCTTC. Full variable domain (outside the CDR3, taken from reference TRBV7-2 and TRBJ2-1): GAGVSQSPSNKVTEKGKDVELRCDPISGHTALYWYRQSLGQGLEFLIYFQGNSAPDKSGLPSDRFSAERTGGSVSTLTIQRTQQEDSAVYLCASSSFPRVEHNEQFFGPGTRLTVL.

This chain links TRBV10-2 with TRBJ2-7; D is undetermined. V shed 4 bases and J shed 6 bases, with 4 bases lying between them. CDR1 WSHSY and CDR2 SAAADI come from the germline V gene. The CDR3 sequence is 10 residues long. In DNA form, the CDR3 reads TGCGCCAGCAGTGGCGGCGAGCAGTACTTC. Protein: CASSGGEQYF.

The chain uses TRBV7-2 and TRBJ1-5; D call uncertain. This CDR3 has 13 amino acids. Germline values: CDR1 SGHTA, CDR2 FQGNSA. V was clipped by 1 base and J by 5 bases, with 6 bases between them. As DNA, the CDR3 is TGTGCCAGCAGCTTAGTCGGTTATCAGCCCCAGCATTTT. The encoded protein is CASSLVGYQPQHF.

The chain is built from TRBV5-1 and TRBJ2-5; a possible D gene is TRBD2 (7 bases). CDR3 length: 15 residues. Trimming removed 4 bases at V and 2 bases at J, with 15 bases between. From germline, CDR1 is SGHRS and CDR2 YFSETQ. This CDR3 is CASSPSGGQQETQYF. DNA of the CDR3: TGCGCCAGCAGCCCCTCGGGGGGCCAACAAGAGACCCAGTACTTC.

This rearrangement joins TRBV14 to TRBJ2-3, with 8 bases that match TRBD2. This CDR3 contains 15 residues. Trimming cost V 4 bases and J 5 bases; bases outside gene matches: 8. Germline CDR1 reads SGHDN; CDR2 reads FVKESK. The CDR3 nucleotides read TGTGCCAGCAGCCTTGAGTGGCGGGAGGTAGATACGCAGTATTTT. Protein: CASSLEWREVDTQYF.

The CDR3, as DNA: TGCGCCAGCAGCACCGGGACAGTCGACACAAATGAGCAGTTCTTC. Protein sequence: CASSTGTVDTNEQFF. This chain connects TRBV5-1 to TRBJ2-1; 7 bases line up with TRBD1. Unmatched junction bases numbered 11, after V lost 4 bases and J lost 7 bases. CDR1 and CDR2 (germline): SGHRS, YFSETQ. The CDR3 is 15 amino acids. Drawing the rest from reference TRBV5-1 and TRBJ2-1, the complete variable domain is KAGVTQTPRYLIKTRGQQVTLSCSPISGHRSVSWYQQTPGQGLQFLFEYFSETQRNKGNFPGRFSGRQFSNSRSEMNVSTLELGDSALYLCASSTGTVDTNEQFFGPGTRLTVL.

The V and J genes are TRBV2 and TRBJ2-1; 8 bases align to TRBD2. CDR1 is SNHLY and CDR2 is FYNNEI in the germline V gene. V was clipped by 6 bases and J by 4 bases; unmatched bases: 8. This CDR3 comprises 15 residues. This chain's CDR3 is CASSVTSGAYNEQFF. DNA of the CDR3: TGTGCCAGCAGCGTAACTAGCGGTGCGTACAATGAGCAGTTCTTC.

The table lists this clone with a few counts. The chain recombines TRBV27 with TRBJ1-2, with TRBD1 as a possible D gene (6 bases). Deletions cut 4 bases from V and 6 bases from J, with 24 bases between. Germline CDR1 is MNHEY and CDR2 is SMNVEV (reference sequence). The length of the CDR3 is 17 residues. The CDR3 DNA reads TGTGCCAGCAGTTCGTTATACCTCGGACAGCAGGGAGATGGCTACACCTTC. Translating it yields CASSSLYLGQQGDGYTF.

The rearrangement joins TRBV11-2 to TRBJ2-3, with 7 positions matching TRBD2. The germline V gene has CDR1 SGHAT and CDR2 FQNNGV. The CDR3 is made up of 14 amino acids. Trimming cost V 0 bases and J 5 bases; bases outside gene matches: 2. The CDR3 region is CASSLDGRGDTQYF. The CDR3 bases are TGTGCCAGCAGCTTAGATGGGAGGGGAGATACGCAGTATTTT. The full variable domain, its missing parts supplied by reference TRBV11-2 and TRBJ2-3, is EAGVAQSPRYKIIEKRQSVAFWCNPISGHATLYWYQQILGQGPKLLIQFQNNGVVDDSQLPKDRFSAERLKGVDSTLKIQPAKLEDSAVYLCASSLDGRGDTQYFGPGTRLTVL.

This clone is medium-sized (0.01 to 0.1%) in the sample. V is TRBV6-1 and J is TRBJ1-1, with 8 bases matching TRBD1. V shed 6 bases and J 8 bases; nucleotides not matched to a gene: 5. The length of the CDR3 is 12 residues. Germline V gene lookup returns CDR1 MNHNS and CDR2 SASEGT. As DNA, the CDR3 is TGTGCCAGCAGATTCGGACAGGGCGAAGCTTTCTTT. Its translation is CASRFGQGEAFF.

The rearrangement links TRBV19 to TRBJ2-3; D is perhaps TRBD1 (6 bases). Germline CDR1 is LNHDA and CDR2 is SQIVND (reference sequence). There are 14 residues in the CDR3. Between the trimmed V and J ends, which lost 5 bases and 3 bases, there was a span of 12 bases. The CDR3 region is CASSREGDTDTQYF. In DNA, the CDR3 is TGTGCCAGTAGTCGCGAGGGGGATACAGATACGCAGTATTTT.

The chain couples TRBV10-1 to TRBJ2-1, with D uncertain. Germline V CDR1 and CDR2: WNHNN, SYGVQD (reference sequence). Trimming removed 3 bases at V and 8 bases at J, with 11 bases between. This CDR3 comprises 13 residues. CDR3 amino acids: CASSDQFYDEQFF. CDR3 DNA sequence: TGCGCCAGCAGTGATCAGTTTTACGATGAGCAGTTCTTC.

CDR3 region: CASSLDRGNTGELFF. CDR3 DNA sequence: TGTGCCAGCAGCTTGGACAGGGGAAACACCGGGGAGCTGTTTTTT. V usage is TRBV7-6 and J usage is TRBJ2-2; 9 bases map to TRBD1. J gave up 2 bases and V 3 bases, and 1 base lay outside the gene matches. CDR3 length equals 15 residues. CDR1 and CDR2 from the germline V gene are SGHVS and FNYEAQ.

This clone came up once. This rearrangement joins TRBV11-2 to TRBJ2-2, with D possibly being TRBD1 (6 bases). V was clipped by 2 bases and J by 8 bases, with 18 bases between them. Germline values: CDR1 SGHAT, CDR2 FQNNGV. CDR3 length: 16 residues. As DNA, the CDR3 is TGTGCCAGCAGCTTATTTTGGACAGCTACACGGGGGGAGCTGTTTTTT. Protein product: CASSLFWTATRGELFF.

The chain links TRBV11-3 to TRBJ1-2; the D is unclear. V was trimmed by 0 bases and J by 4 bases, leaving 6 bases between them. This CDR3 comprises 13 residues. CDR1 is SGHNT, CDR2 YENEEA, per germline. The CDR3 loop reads CASSLEPSYGYTF. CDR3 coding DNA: TGTGCCAGCAGCTTAGAGCCTAGCTATGGCTACACCTTC. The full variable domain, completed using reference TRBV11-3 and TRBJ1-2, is EAGVVQSPRYKIIEKKQPVAFWCNPISGHNTLYWYLQNLGQGPELLIRYENEEAVDDSQLPKDRFSAERLKGVDSTLKIQPAELGDSAVYLCASSLEPSYGYTFGSGTRLTVV.

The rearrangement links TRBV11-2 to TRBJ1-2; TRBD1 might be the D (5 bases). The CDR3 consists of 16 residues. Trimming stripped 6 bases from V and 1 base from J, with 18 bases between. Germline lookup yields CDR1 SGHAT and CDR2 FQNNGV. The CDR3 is CASRGVRGRDNYGYTF. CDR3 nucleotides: TGTGCCAGCAGAGGGGTACGAGGGCGGGATAACTATGGCTACACCTTC. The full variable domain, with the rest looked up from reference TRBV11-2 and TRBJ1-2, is EAGVAQSPRYKIIEKRQSVAFWCNPISGHATLYWYQQILGQGPKLLIQFQNNGVVDDSQLPKDRFSAERLKGVDSTLKIQPAKLEDSAVYLCASRGVRGRDNYGYTFGSGTRLTVV.

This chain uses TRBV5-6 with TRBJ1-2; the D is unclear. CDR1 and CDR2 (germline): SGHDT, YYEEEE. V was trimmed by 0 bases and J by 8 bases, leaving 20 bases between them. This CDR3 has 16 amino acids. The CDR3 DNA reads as TGTGCCAGCAGCTTGGATGTACGGTCGTCCGCTTTCGGCTACACCTTC. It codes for CASSLDVRSSAFGYTF.

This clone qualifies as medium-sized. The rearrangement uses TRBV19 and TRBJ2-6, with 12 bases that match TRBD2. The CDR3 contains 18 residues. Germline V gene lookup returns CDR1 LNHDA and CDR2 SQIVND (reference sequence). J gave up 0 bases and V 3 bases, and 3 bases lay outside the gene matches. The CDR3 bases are TGTGCCAGTAGTATCCTAGCGGGGGGGATCTCTGGGGCCAACGTCCTGACTTTC. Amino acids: CASSILAGGISGANVLTF.

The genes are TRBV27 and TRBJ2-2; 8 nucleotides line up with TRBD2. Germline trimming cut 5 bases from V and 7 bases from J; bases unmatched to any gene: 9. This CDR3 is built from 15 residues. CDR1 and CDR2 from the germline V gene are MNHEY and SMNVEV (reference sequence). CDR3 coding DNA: TGTGCCAGCAGTCGCCCCCCGGCGGGAGGCGGGGAGCTGTTTTTT. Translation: CASSRPPAGGGELFF.